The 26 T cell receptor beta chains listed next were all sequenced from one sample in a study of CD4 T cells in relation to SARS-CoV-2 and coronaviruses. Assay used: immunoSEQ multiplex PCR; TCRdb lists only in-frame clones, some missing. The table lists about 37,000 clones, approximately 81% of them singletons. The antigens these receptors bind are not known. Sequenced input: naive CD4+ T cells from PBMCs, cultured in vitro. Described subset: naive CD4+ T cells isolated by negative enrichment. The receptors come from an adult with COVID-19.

CDR3: CASSTAGTGVSPLHF. Here the CDR3 DNA reads TGTGCCAGTAGTACCGCCGGGACAGGGGTTTCACCCCTCCACTTT. This chain links TRBV19 with TRBJ1-6; 10 bases match TRBD1. In germline, CDR1 is LNHDA, CDR2 SQIVND (reference sequence). The CDR3 sequence is 15 residues long. J was trimmed by 9 bases and V by 4 bases; bases with no gene match: 6. The full variable domain, its missing parts supplied by reference TRBV19 and TRBJ1-6, is DGGITQSPKYLFRKEGQNVTLSCEQNLNHDAMYWYRQDPGQGLRLIYYSQIVNDFQKGDIAEGYSVSREKKESFPLTVTSAQKNPTAFYLCASSTAGTGVSPLHFGNGTRLTVT.

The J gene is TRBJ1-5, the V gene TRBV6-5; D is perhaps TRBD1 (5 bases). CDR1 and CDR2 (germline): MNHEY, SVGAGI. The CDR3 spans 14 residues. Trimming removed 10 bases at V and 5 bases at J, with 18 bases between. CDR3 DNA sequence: TGTGCCAATAGCATACAGGTTTCGGATCAGCCCCAGCATTTT. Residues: CANSIQVSDQPQHF.

CDR3 in DNA: TGTGCCAGCAGCCAAGATATCCTAGCGGGGCTCTACGAGCAGTACTTC. Encoded protein: CASSQDILAGLYEQYF. This chain connects TRBV4-2 to TRBJ2-7, with 9 nucleotides matching TRBD2. Germline V gene lookup returns CDR1 LGHNA and CDR2 YNFKEQ. V lost 0 bases and J lost 3; bases outside the gene matches: 6. The CDR3 runs to 16 residues.

In DNA, the CDR3 is TGTGCCAGCAGTGACTCGCAGGGGGCAGATACGCAGTATTTT. Protein: CASSDSQGADTQYF. V is TRBV6-4 and J is TRBJ2-3, with TRBD1 identical over 7 bases. V trimming: 0 bases; J trimming: 4 bases; junction bases outside the gene matches: 1. Germline CDR1 and CDR2: MRHNA and SNTAGT. This CDR3 spans 14 amino acids.

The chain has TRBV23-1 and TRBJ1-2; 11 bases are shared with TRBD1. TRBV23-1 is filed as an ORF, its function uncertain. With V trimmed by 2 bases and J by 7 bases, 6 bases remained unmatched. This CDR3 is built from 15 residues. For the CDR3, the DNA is TGCGCCAGCAGTCAACCGGGACAGGGGGGGCCTGGCTACACCTTC. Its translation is CASSQPGQGGPGYTF.

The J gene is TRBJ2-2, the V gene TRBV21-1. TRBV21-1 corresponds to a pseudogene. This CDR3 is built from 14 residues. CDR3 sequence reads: CASSPMGCTGELFF. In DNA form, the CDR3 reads TGTGCCAGCAGCCCCATGGGTTGCACCGGGGAGCTGTTTTTT.

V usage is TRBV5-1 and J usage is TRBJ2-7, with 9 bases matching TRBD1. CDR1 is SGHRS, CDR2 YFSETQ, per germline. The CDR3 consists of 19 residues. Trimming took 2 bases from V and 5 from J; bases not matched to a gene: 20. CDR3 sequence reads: CASSLKGQGTLAPADEQYF. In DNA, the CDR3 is TGCGCCAGCAGCTTAAAAGGACAGGGGACCCTAGCCCCCGCCGACGAGCAGTACTTC.

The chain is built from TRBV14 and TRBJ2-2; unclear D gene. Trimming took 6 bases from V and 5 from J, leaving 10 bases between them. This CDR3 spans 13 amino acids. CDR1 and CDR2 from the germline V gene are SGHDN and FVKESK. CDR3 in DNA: TGTGCCAGCAGACCTAGAAGAACCGGGGAGCTGTTTTTT. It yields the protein CASRPRRTGELFF.

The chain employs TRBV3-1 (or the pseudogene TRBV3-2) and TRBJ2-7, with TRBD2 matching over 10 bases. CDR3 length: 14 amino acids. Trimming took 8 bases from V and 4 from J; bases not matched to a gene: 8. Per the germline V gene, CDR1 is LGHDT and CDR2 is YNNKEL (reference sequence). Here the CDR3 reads CASALAGVGYEQYF. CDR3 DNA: TGTGCCAGCGCCCTAGCGGGAGTTGGGTACGAGCAGTACTTC.

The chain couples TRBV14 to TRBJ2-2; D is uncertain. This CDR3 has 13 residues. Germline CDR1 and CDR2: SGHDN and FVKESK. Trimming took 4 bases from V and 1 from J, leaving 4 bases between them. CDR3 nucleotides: TGTGCCAGCAGCCTACAGAACACCGGGGAGCTGTTTTTT. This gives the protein CASSLQNTGELFF.

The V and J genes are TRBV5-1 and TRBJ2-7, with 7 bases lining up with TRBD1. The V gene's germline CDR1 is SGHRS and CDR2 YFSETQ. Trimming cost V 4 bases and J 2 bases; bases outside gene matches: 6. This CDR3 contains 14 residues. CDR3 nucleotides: TGCGCCAGCAGCCCCACAGGGGCTACCTACGAGCAGTACTTC. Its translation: CASSPTGATYEQYF.

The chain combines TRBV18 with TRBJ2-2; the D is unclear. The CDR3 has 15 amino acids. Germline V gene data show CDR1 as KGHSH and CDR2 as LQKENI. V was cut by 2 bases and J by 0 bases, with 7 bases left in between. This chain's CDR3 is CASSPGSANTGELFF. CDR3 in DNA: TGTGCCAGCTCACCAGGCAGTGCGAACACCGGGGAGCTGTTTTTT.

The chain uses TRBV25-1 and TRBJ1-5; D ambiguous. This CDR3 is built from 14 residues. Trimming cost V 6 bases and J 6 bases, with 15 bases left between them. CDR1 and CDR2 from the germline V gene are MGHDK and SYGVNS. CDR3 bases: TGTGCCAGCAGAAAGAAAGGTGTGAGTCAGCCCCAGCATTTT. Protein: CASRKKGVSQPQHF.

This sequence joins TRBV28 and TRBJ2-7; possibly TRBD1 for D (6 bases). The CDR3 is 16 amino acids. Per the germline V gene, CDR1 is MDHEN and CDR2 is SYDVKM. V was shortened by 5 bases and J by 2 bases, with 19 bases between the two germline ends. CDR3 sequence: CASSPNLLGATYEQYF. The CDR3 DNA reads TGTGCCAGCAGTCCGAACCTCCTGGGGGCCACCTACGAGCAGTACTTC.

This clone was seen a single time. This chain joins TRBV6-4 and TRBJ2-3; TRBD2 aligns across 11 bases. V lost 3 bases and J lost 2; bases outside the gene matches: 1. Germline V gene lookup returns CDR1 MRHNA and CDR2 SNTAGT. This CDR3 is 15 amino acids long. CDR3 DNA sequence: TGTGCCAGCAGTGAACTAGCGGGAGCCACAGATACGCAGTATTTT. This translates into CASSELAGATDTQYF.

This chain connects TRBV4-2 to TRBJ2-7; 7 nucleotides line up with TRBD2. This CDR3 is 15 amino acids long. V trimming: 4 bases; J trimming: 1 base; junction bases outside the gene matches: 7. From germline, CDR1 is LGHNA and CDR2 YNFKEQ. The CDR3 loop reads CASSPNLAASYEQYF. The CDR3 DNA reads TGTGCCAGCAGCCCCAACCTAGCGGCTTCCTACGAGCAGTACTTC.

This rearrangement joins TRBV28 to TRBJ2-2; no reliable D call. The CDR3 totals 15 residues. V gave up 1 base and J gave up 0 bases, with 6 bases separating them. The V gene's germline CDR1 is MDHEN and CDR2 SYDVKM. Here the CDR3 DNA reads TGTGCCAGCAGTTTATTCGGGCCGAACACCGGGGAGCTGTTTTTT. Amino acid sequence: CASSLFGPNTGELFF.

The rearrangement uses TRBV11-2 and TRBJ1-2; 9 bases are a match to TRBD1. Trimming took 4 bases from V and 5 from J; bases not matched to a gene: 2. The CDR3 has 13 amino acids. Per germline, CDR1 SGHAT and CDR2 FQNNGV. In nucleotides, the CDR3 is TGTGCCAGCAGCTGGGACAGGGAATATGGCTACACCTTC. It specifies CASSWDREYGYTF.

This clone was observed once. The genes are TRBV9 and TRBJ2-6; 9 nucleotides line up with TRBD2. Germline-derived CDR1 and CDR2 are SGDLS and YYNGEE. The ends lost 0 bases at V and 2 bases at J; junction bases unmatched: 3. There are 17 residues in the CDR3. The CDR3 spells CASSVGGRATGANVLTF. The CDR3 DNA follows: TGTGCCAGCAGCGTAGGCGGGAGGGCCACTGGGGCCAACGTCCTGACTTTC.

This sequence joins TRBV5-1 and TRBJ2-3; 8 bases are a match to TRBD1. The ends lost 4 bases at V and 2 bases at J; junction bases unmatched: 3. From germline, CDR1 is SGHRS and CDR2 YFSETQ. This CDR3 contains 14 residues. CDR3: CASSRGQDTDTQYF. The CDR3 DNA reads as TGCGCCAGCAGCCGGGGACAGGACACAGATACGCAGTATTTT.

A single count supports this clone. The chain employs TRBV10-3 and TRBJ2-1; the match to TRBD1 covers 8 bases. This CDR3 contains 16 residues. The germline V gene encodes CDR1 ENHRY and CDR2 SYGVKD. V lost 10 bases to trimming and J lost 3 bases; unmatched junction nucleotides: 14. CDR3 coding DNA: TGTGCCACCCTGTCCCGGGACAGGCTAAACTACAATGAGCAGTTCTTC. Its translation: CATLSRDRLNYNEQFF.

The DNA for the CDR3 is TGTGCCAGCGGCAGGGGACGTTCCTACGAGCAGTACTTC. The encoded protein is CASGRGRSYEQYF. The V call is TRBV9, the J call TRBJ2-7; the D gene is possibly TRBD1 (6 bases). V was clipped by 7 bases and J by 1 base, with 12 bases between them. The CDR3 totals 13 residues. Germline V gene lookup returns CDR1 SGDLS and CDR2 YYNGEE.

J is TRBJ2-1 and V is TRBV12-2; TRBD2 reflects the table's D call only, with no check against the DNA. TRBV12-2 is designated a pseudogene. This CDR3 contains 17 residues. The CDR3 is CASRPLCGRLSYNEQFF. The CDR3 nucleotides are TGTGCAAGTCGACCTTTATGCGGGAGGCTCTCCTACAATGAGCAGTTCTTC.

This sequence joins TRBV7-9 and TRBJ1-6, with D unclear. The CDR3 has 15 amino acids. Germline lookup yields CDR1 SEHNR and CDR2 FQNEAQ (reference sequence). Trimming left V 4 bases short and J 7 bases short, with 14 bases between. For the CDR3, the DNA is TGTGCCAGCAGCTCGGGGTCAATTGGGAATTCACCCCTCCACTTT. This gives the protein CASSSGSIGNSPLHF.

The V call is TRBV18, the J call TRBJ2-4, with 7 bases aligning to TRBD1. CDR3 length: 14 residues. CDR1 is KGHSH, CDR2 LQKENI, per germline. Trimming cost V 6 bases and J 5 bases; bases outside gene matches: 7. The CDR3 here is CASSRDRIENIQYF. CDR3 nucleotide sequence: TGTGCCAGCTCTCGGGACAGAATAGAAAACATTCAGTACTTC.

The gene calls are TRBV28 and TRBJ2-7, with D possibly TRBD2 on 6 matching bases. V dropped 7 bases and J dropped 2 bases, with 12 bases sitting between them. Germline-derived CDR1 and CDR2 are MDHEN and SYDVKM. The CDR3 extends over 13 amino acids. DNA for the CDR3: TGTGCCAGCAAAAGGGACTTGCCCTACGAGCAGTACTTC. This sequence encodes CASKRDLPYEQYF.